The T cell receptor (beta chain) described here comes from a study of glioma-infiltrating T cells. General observations from the study: Patients with low tissue-blood divergence carried a signature set of shared blood CDR3 motifs.

TCR alpha and beta CDR3 regions were amplified from RNA using iRepertoire nested multiplex PCR. TCRdb re-analysed the multiplex PCR reads in MiXCR, keeping a single row per CDR3 protein. The table records fewer than 500,000 distinct CDR3 sequences, around 45% of them present only once. The V end was cut by 5 bases, the J end by 4 bases, with 12 bases between. There are 12 residues in the CDR3. CDR1 and CDR2 (germline): DFQATT, SNEGSKA (reference sequence). This clonotype was found a few times. The target antigen is unknown. Sequencing was done on a sample of glioma tissue, nonneoplastic brain tissue, or PBMCs (not recorded which). This TCR was sampled from a human donor with low-grade glioma or glioblastoma, undergoing nonglioma brain surgery, or in good health (not recorded which). The chain has TRBV20-1 and TRBJ2-7; D is perhaps TRBD1 (5 bases). The CDR3 nucleotides are TGCAGTGCTCCCCCCCCAGGGTACGAGCAGTACTTC. This codes for CSAPPPGYEQYF.